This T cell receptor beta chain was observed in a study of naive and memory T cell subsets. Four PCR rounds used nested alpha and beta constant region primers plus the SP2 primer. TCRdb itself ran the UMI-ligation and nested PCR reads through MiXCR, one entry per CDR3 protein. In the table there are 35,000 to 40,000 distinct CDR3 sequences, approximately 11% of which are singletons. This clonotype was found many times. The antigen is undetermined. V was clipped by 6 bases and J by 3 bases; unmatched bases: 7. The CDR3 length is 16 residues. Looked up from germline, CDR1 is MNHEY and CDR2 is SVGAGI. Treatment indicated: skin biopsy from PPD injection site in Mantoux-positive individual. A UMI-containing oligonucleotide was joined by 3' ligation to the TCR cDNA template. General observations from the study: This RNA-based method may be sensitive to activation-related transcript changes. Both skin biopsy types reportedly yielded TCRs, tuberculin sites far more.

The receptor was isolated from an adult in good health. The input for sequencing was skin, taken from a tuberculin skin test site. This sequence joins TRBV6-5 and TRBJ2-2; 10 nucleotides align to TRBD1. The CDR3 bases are TGTGCCAGCAGGCCGGGACAGGGGATTGACACCGGGGAGCTGTTTTTT. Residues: CASRPGQGIDTGELFF.